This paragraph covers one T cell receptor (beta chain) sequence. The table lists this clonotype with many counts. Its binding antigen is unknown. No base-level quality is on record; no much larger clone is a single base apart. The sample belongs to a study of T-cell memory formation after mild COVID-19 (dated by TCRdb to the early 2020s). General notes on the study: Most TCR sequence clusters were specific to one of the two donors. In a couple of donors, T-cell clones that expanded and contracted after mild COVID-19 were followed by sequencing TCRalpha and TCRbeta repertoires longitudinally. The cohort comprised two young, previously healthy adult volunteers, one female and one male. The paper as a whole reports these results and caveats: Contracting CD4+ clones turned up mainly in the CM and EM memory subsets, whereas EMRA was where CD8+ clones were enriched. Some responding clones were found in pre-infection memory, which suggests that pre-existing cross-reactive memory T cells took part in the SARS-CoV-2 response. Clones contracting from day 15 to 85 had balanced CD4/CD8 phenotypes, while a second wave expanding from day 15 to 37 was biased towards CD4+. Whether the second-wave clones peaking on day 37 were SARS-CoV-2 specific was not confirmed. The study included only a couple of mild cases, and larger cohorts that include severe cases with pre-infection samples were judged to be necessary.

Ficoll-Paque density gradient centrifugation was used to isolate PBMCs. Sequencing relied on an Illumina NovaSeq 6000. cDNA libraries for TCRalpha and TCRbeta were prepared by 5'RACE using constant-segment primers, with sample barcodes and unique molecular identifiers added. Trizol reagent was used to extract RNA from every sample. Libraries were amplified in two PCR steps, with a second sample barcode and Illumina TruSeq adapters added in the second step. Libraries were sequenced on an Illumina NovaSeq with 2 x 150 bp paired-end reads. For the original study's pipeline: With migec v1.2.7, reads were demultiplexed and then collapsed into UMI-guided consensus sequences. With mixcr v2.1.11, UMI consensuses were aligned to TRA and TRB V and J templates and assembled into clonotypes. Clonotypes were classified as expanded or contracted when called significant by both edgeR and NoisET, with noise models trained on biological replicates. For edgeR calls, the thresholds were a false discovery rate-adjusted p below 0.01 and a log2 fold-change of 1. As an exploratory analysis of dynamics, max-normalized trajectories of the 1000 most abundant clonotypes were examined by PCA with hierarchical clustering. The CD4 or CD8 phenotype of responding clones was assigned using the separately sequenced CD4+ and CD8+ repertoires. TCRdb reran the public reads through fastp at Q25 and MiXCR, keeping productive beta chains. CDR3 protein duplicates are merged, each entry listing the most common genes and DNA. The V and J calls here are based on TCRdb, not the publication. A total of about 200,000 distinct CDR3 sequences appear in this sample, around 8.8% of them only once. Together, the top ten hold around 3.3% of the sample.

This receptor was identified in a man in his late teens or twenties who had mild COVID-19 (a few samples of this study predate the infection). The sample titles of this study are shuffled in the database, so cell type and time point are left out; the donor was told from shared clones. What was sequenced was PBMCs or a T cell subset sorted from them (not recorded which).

The DNA sequence is as follows: TGTGCCAGCAGCCAAAGCTCTGGAAACACCATATATTTT. It specifies CASSQSSGNTIYF. The V and J genes are TRBV3-1 and TRBJ1-3; the D gene identity is not certain. The V and J ends are trimmed by 2 bases and 0 bases, leaving 2 bases between them. Reading the germline V gene (reference sequence) gives CDR1 LGHDT and CDR2 YNNKEL. Reading from cysteine to phenylalanine, the CDR3 counts 13 amino acids. Just the 39-base CDR3 DNA is kept, in frame starting at base 1. The reference TRBV3-1 and TRBJ1-3 proteins fill in what lies around the CDR3, so the full variable domain reads DTAVSQTPKYLVTQMGNDKSIKCEQNLGHDTMYWYKQDSKKFLKIMFSYNNKELIINETVPNRFSPKSPDKAHLNLHINSLELGDSAVYFCASSQSSGNTIYFGEGSWLTVV.